This T cell receptor beta chain was found in a study of cytomegalovirus exposure and HLA in healthy donors. Study-level points and caveats: By HLA locus, TCR association rates varied in a later analysis, with DRB1 showing the most and HLA-C the fewest.

The CDR3 length is 16 residues. V shed 5 bases, J shed 3 bases, and the junction held 9 bases outside the gene matches. Germline CDR1 is LNHDA and CDR2 is SQIVND (reference sequence). Turning to this clone: No antigen is known for it.

Primers for the PCR totalled 60 Vbeta and 13 Jbeta. Per the original data handling: Per a later analysis, the number of unique TCR beta chains was about 78 million, of which 10 million to 11 million were shared. Profiled with immunoSEQ multiplex PCR; TCRdb holds only in-frame clones, not every one. The V and J calls and clone size were taken over from that table, and D and trimming were inferred from the DNA. The top ten clones hold around 2.2% of a sample with about 120,000 clones, roughly 80% of them seen once. Likely unrecorded immune exposures existed in these nominally healthy donors. Material: PBMCs. The receptor comes from a man aged 30 to 39 in good health and CMV-seronegative. The rearrangement joins TRBV19 to TRBJ2-3; TRBD1 matches at 9 bases. The CDR3 loop is CASSAGGQGRTDTQYF. Written as DNA, the CDR3 is TGTGCCAGTAGTGCCGGTGGACAGGGGCGGACAGATACGCAGTATTTT.